The 25 T cell receptor beta chains presented below share a single source sample, sequenced in a study of metastatic and nonmetastatic thyroid tumors. MiXCR reprocessed the PCR reads for TCRdb. The sample holds around 34,000 clones; roughly 15% are singletons and the top ten take almost 3.5%. No treatment of any kind had been given to any patient before thyroid surgery. Material: blood. The receptors come from a female donor with papillary thyroid cancer or a benign thyroid nodule (not recorded which). Some clones in this sample may be carry-over from other donors' samples.

The sample holds many counts of this clone. J is TRBJ2-1 and V is TRBV4-2; tentative D call: TRBD2 (5 bases). Germline V gene sequence: CDR1 LGHNA, CDR2 YNFKEQ. This CDR3 is 15 amino acids long. V lost 4 bases, J lost 4 bases, and 14 bases lay in between. As DNA, the CDR3 is TGTGCCAGCAGCCCAAGCGCGGGCGAGTACAATGAGCAGTTCTTC. Translation gives CASSPSAGEYNEQFF.

Details on this clone: An end of the junction does not agree with germline; a read error may underlie this. The chain employs TRBV5-4 and TRBJ2-2; TRBD1 matches at 9 bases. The CDR3 contains 16 residues. Germline V gives CDR1 SGHNT, CDR2 YYREEE (reference sequence). The chain's CDR3 is CASRLDRGSNTGELFF. CDR3 coding DNA: TGTGCCAGCAGATTGGACAGGGGCTCGAACACCGGGGAGCTGTTTTTT.

Comment on this clone: This could be a read error, since a much larger clone is one nucleotide away. The rearrangement uses TRBV3-1 and TRBJ2-4; 7 bases fit TRBD2. Germline V lookup: CDR1 LGHDT, CDR2 YNNKEL (reference sequence). J was trimmed by 1 base and V by 6 bases; bases with no gene match: 12. The CDR3 is made up of 17 amino acids. The CDR3 DNA follows: TGTGCCAGCAGTCACCGGGGGGTAGGGGAGGCCAAAAACATTCAGTACTTC. It yields the protein CASSHRGVGEAKNIQYF.

Ten or more counts support this clone. The chain combines TRBV12-3 or TRBV12-4 with TRBJ1-2, with unresolved D. Trimming stripped 3 bases from V and 3 bases from J, with 11 bases between. This CDR3 is built from 14 residues. Written as DNA, the CDR3 is TGTGCCAGCAGTTTTCGTGGGTATGACTATGGCTACACCTTC. Protein: CASSFRGYDYGYTF.

This clone was seen at least ten times. Compared with germline, one end of the junction differs, possibly owing to a read error. The chain combines TRBV15 with TRBJ2-7; 10 bases align to TRBD2. CDR3 length equals 14 residues. Germline CDR1 reads LNHNV; CDR2 reads YYDKDF (reference sequence). The CDR3 coding sequence is TGTGTCACCAGCAGAGAACTAGCGGGACCCGAGCAGTACTTC. Encoded protein: CVTSRELAGPEQYF.

This clone turned up a few times. The germline gene is not matched at one end of the junction; a read error may be the cause. This rearrangement joins TRBV6-5 to TRBJ2-1, with a tentative D call TRBD2 (6 bases). Germline V gene sequence: CDR1 MNHEY, CDR2 SVGAGI. This CDR3 spans 16 amino acids. CDR3 nucleotide sequence: TGTGCCAGTAGTATACGGGACTCCGGCTCCTACAATGAGCAGTTTTTC. Its protein product is CASSIRDSGSYNEQFF.

This clone was detected many times. The chain is built from TRBV27 and TRBJ1-5, with unresolved D. The CDR3 consists of 14 residues. Germline loops: CDR1 MNHEY, CDR2 SMNVEV (reference sequence). The V and J ends lost 2 bases and 7 bases respectively, with 12 bases between them. DNA for the CDR3: TGTGCCAGCAGTTTAGACCCGATCGGGCAGCCCCAGCATTTT. Protein product: CASSLDPIGQPQHF.

This clone has ten or more counts. For the CDR3, the DNA is TGTGCCAGCAGTTTACAGGCAAGGGGTGAGCAGTTCTTC. Its translation is CASSLQARGEQFF. The genes are TRBV28 and TRBJ2-1; the D gene is possibly TRBD1 (5 bases). The germline gives CDR1 MDHEN, CDR2 SYDVKM. CDR3 length: 13 amino acids. V shed 2 bases and J shed 9 bases, with 11 bases lying between them.

At least ten counts were recorded for this clone. The chain carries TRBV6-1 and TRBJ1-5; tentatively, D is TRBD1 (6 bases). Deletions cut 4 bases from V and 6 bases from J, with 10 bases between. Per germline, CDR1 MNHNS and CDR2 SASEGT. CDR3 length: 13 residues. CDR3 protein: CASSGTVSQPQHF. CDR3 bases: TGTGCCAGCAGTGGGACAGTCAGTCAGCCCCAGCATTTT.

This clone was seen at least ten times. V gene TRBV2 combines with J gene TRBJ2-6; TRBD1 is a possible D gene (5 bases). Germline V gene data show CDR1 as SNHLY and CDR2 as FYNNEI. Trimming cost V 4 bases and J 4 bases, with 14 bases left between them. The CDR3 has 16 amino acids. CDR3 residues: CASSVQGMTGANVLTF. The CDR3 DNA is TGTGCCAGCAGTGTTCAGGGTATGACGGGGGCCAACGTCCTGACTTTC. Based on the CDR3 plus reference TRBV2 and TRBJ2-6, the full variable domain is EPEVTQTPSHQVTQMGQEVILRCVPISNHLYFYWYRQILGQKVEFLVSFYNNEISEKSEIFDDQFSVERPDGSNFTLKIRSTKLEDSAMYFCASSVQGMTGANVLTFGAGSRLTVL.

This clone was seen only a few times. Germline and junction disagree at one end, which may indicate a read error. The CDR3, as DNA: TGTGCCAGCAGAGAAGGCCCACCGAACTATAATTCACCCCTCCGCTTT. Protein: CASREGPPNYNSPLRF. The V and J genes are TRBV6-4 and TRBJ1-6; D unresolved. This CDR3 comprises 16 residues. Germline values: CDR1 MRHNA, CDR2 SNTAGT.

This clone showed up many times. Additional DNA sequences in this sample encode the identical CDR3. The CDR3, as DNA: TGTGCCAGCAGTTCATCCTACGAGCAGTACTTC. Its translation is CASSSSYEQYF. The gene calls are TRBV27 and TRBJ2-7; D ambiguous. This CDR3 region has 11 residues. Trimming cost V 4 bases and J 1 base, with 2 bases left between them. CDR1 and CDR2 (germline): MNHEY, SMNVEV (reference sequence).

This clone was picked up many times. J is TRBJ2-7 and V is TRBV7-2; the D is unclear. CDR1 is SGHTA, CDR2 FQGNSA, per germline. The CDR3 is made up of 13 amino acids. The germline V and J ends were trimmed by 2 bases and 2 bases, with 7 bases remaining between them. CDR3 sequence reads: CASSLYGPYEQYF. CDR3 bases: TGTGCCAGCAGCTTATACGGGCCCTACGAGCAGTACTTC. Looking up the rest from reference TRBV7-2 and TRBJ2-7 gives the full variable domain: GAGVSQSPSNKVTEKGKDVELRCDPISGHTALYWYRQSLGQGLEFLIYFQGNSAPDKSGLPSDRFSAERTGGSVSTLTIQRTQQEDSAVYLCASSLYGPYEQYFGPGTRLTVT.

The rearrangement uses TRBV2 and TRBJ2-2; D remains unclear. This CDR3 comprises 15 residues. Deletions cut 5 bases from V and 0 bases from J, with 10 bases between. From germline, CDR1 is SNHLY and CDR2 FYNNEI. CDR3 DNA sequence: TGTGCCAGCAGTTTGGAAAAAACGAACACCGGGGAGCTGTTTTTT. As protein: CASSLEKTNTGELFF.

Comments on this clone: A junction end diverges from the germline sequence, so it may reflect a read error. The chain carries TRBV20-1 and TRBJ2-7; D unclear. Germline V lookup: CDR1 DFQATT, CDR2 SNEGSKA (reference sequence). The CDR3 length is 14 residues. CDR3 nucleotides: TGTAGTGCTAGAGACCCTCTTACAGTATACGAGCAGTACTTC. It specifies CSARDPLTVYEQYF.

Ten or more counts support this clone. V usage is TRBV5-6 and J usage is TRBJ2-3; D call uncertain. V was clipped by 0 bases and J by 1 base, with 12 bases between them. Germline V gene lookup returns CDR1 SGHDT and CDR2 YYEEEE. This CDR3 has 16 amino acids. CDR3 coding DNA: TGTGCCAGCAGCTTGGTTGAGACGTCGGGCACAGATACGCAGTATTTT. Encoded protein: CASSLVETSGTDTQYF.

This clone showed up many times. The CDR3 loop is CASSLGSGGETQYF. The CDR3 DNA is TGTGCCAGCAGCCTCGGTTCTGGCGGGGAGACCCAGTACTTC. The chain employs TRBV7-9 and TRBJ2-5; TRBD2 is a possible D gene (5 bases). CDR3 size: 14 residues. The germline V and J ends were trimmed by 5 bases and 5 bases, with 15 bases remaining between them. From germline, CDR1 is SEHNR and CDR2 FQNEAQ (reference sequence).

In its sample, this clone was seen many times. The CDR3 coding sequence is TGTGCCAGCAGGGGGGCCGGGGAGCTGTTTTTT. Amino acids: CASRGAGELFF. The chain recombines TRBV25-1 with TRBJ2-2; D possibly uses TRBD1 or TRBD2 (5 bases each). Trimming shortened V by 6 bases and J by 6 bases, and 5 bases separated the two germline ends. Germline values: CDR1 MGHDK, CDR2 SYGVNS. This CDR3 has 11 residues.

This clone was seen repeatedly, ten times or more. V and J are TRBV13 and TRBJ2-7; TRBD2 matches 13 bases. This CDR3 is built from 15 residues. V shed 3 bases, J shed 5 bases, and the junction held 4 bases outside the gene matches. CDR1 is PRHDT and CDR2 is FYEKMQ in the germline V gene (reference sequence). The CDR3 sequence: CASSFLLAGGHEQYF. DNA of the CDR3: TGTGCCAGCAGCTTCCTACTAGCGGGAGGGCACGAGCAGTACTTC.

This clone has at least ten counts. The rearrangement links TRBV4-1 to TRBJ2-1; the D is unclear. The CDR3 has 14 amino acids. The ends were cut back, 0 bases at V and 7 bases at J, with 10 bases in the middle. Germline CDR1 reads MGHRA; CDR2 reads YSYEKL. CDR3 nucleotides: TGCGCCAGCAGCCAAGATTGGGCTTCTAATGAGCAGTTCTTC. As protein: CASSQDWASNEQFF.

Worth noting for this clone: At one end the junction does not follow the germline gene, possibly because of a read error. This chain joins TRBV28 and TRBJ2-1; 9 nucleotides match TRBD2. This CDR3 comprises 18 residues. CDR1 and CDR2 (germline): MDHEN, SYDVKM. In nucleotides, the CDR3 is TGTGCCAGCAGTCCCAACTCGGGACTAGCAAGCTCCTACAATGAGCATTTCTTC. Residues: CASSPNSGLASSYNEHFF.

As regards this clone: Additional DNA sequences in this sample encode the identical CDR3. This chain joins TRBV7-3 and TRBJ2-1, with D perhaps matching TRBD1 or TRBD2 (5 bases each). The V gene lost 5 bases and the J gene lost 7 bases, with 15 bases spanning the gap. The germline CDR1 and CDR2 sequences are SGHTA and FQGTGA. The CDR3 contains 14 residues. The CDR3 bases are TGTGCCAGCAGCCTCCCAGGAGAGGGGAATGAGCAGTTCTTC. Translated: CASSLPGEGNEQFF.

This clone came up a few times. The CDR3 spells CASTQGANVLTF. CDR3 coding DNA: TGTGCCAGCACCCAGGGGGCCAACGTCCTGACTTTC. The rearrangement links TRBV6-1 to TRBJ2-6; D uncertain. CDR1 MNHNS and CDR2 SASEGT come from the germline V gene. The CDR3 totals 12 residues. Trimming took 7 bases from V and 4 from J, leaving 5 bases between them.

This clone was observed many times. The chain links TRBV30 to TRBJ2-6, with 8 positions matching TRBD2. CDR3 length: 16 residues. The germline CDR1 and CDR2 sequences are GTSNPN and SVGIG (reference sequence). V lost 1 base and J lost 0; bases outside the gene matches: 2. As DNA, the CDR3 is TGTGCCTGGAGTGAAGCGGGGGTCTCTGGGGCCAACGTCCTGACTTTC. Amino acids: CAWSEAGVSGANVLTF.

As to this clone: The junction departs from germline at one end; a sequencing error may be responsible. This chain uses TRBV6-1 with TRBJ1-6; 7 nucleotides agree with TRBD1. This CDR3 comprises 16 residues. CDR1 is MNHNS and CDR2 is SASEGT in the germline V gene. CDR3 region: CAIRSQGGRTNSPPHF. DNA of the CDR3: TGTGCCATCAGGTCCCAGGGGGGTAGAACGAATTCACCCCCCCACTTT.